These T cell receptor beta chains were read from a single sample in a study of blood T cell repertoires in COVID-19. Repertoires were generated with immunoSEQ multiplex PCR, while TCRdb's copy carries only in-frame clones and drops some. The sample carries tens of thousands of clones, about 80% recorded once. Sequencing input: peripheral blood. The receptors were sampled from a man aged 55 to 70 with COVID-19, enrolled during active disease. Each CDR3 is given with its conserved first and last residue. The D gene is left open where the match is weak. Not all rows give a size; the values are once, few, many and, for expanded clones, a class.

TRBJ2-2 | NA | NA | TRBV5-4 | TGTGCCAGCAGCCCCGAGTGGGGGCTGAACACCGGGGAGCTGTTTTTT | CASSPEWGLNTGELFF
TRBJ1-2 | NA | NA | TRBV9 | TGTGCCAGCAGCGTAGTCGGGGGAGAATATGGCTACACCTTC | CASSVVGGEYGYTF
TRBJ2-1 | TRBD2 | NA | TRBV19 | TGTGCCAGTATCTTAAATCCTAGCGGGGGGAATGAGCAGTTCTTC | CASILNPSGGNEQFF
TRBJ2-4 | TRBD2 | few | TRBV6-5 | TGTGCCAGCAGTCTCCTACTCCGGGGGGAAAACATTCAGTACTTC | CASSLLLRGENIQYF
TRBJ2-1 | TRBD2 | once | TRBV11-3 | TGTGCCAGCAGCGTTACAGGCGCTAGCGGGAGCTATGAGCAGTTCTTC | CASSVTGASGSYEQFF
TRBJ2-3 | TRBD2 | NA | TRBV27 | TGTGCCAGCAGTGGAATTCGGCGGGAGAACCCAGATACGCAGTATTTT | CASSGIRRENPDTQYF
TRBJ2-6 | NA | NA | TRBV7-9 | TGTGCCAGTGAGTTGGCTGGGGCCAACGTCCTGACTTTC | CASELAGANVLTF
TRBJ2-5 | NA | NA | TRBV5-1 | TGCGCCAGCAGCTCTCCCGGTTTAGCGGACAACCAAGAGACCCAGTACTTC | CASSSPGLADNQETQYF
TRBJ2-7 | NA | NA | TRBV19 | TGTGCCAGTAGTATAGGGTCGTCAGTAAGCTCCTACGAGCAGTACTTC | CASSIGSSVSSYEQYF
TRBJ2-7 | NA | NA | TRBV6-6 | TGTGCCAGCAGGATTACAGGGTCGACCTACGAGCAGTACTTC | CASRITGSTYEQYF
TRBJ1-3 | TRBD1 | NA | TRBV5-5 | TGTGCCAGCAGCCCCGACGATGACAGGGGTAACACCATATATTTT | CASSPDDDRGNTIYF
TRBJ2-1 | NA | NA | TRBV6-5 | TGTGCCAGCAGGCTTCTTGAAGCGGGCGGTGAGCAGTTCTTC | CASRLLEAGGEQFF
TRBJ2-1 | NA | NA | TRBV3-1/TRBV3-2 | TGTGCCAGCAGCCAGGAGGAAGGGATCTCCTACAATGAGCAGTTCTTC | CASSQEEGISYNEQFF
TRBJ2-7 | TRBD2 | NA | TRBV7-6 | TGTGCCAGCAGCCCTCTTAGCGGGCACTCCTACGAGCAGTACTTC | CASSPLSGHSYEQYF
TRBJ2-5 | TRBD2 | once | TRBV24-1 | TGTGCCACCAGTGAACCGGGACTACAGGAAGAGACCCAGTACTTC | CATSEPGLQEETQYF
TRBJ1-5 | NA | NA | TRBV30 | TGTGCCTGGAGTCCAACGCACGGGAATCAGCCCCAGCATTTT | CAWSPTHGNQPQHF
TRBJ2-1 | NA | few | TRBV12-5 | TGTGCTAGTGGTCTATCCTGGGACTTCAACAATGAGCAGTTCTTC | CASGLSWDFNNEQFF
TRBJ2-1 | NA | NA | TRBV5-4 | TGTGCCAGCAGCACCCCGGCAGACTCGGATGAGCAGTTCTTC | CASSTPADSDEQFF
TRBJ2-3 | TRBD2 | NA | TRBV5-1 | TGCGCCAGCAGTACTAGCGGGGCTAGCACAGATACGCAGTATTTT | CASSTSGASTDTQYF
TRBJ1-6 | TRBD1 | NA | TRBV2 | TGTGCCAGCAGTAAGGACAGGAGCTCCTATAATTCACCCCTCCACTTT | CASSKDRSSYNSPLHF
TRBJ2-1 | NA | NA | TRBV14 | TGTGCCAGCAGCCATCCCCCACGGGGGGCGGATGAGCAGTTCTTC | CASSHPPRGADEQFF
TRBJ2-5 | NA | few | TRBV6-5 | TGTGCCAGCAGTTACGAGACTCTTAAAGAGACCCAGTACTTC | CASSYETLKETQYF
TRBJ2-1 | TRBD2 | NA | TRBV30 | TGTGCCTGGGGCCTACTGGCGGGAGGACGTGGGGGCTACAATGAGCAGTTCTTC | CAWGLLAGGRGGYNEQFF
TRBJ2-5 | TRBD1 | NA | TRBV7-7 | TGTGCCAGCAGCTTAGGGACAGGGTACCAAGAGACCCAGTACTTC | CASSLGTGYQETQYF
TRBJ2-1 | NA | NA | TRBV6-1 | TGTGCCAGCAGTGATTTGTCCCGGGGGACCTACAATGAGCAGTTCTTC | CASSDLSRGTYNEQFF
TRBJ1-3 | TRBD1 | NA | TRBV5-1 | TGCGCCAGCAGCTTCAGGACAGGGTCTGGAAACACCATATATTTT | CASSFRTGSGNTIYF
TRBJ2-1 | TRBD2 | once | TRBV11-2 | TGTGCCAGCAGCTTGTTCAGCGGGGGGGCCTATGAGCAGTTCTTC | CASSLFSGGAYEQFF
TRBJ1-5 | NA | NA | TRBV30 | TGTGCCTGGAGTACAACAGGGTTTGGTCAGCCCCAGCATTTT | CAWSTTGFGQPQHF
TRBJ1-5 | TRBD1 | NA | TRBV6-5 | TGTGCCAGCAGTCGGGGACAGGGCACTCAGCCCCAGCATTTT | CASSRGQGTQPQHF
TRBJ1-2 | TRBD1 | NA | TRBV27 | TGTGCCAGCAGTCACGGGACAGGGAGAGCTAACTATGGCTACACCTTC | CASSHGTGRANYGYTF
TRBJ2-5 | NA | NA | TRBV5-1 | TGCGCCAGCACCGTCCAAGAGACCCAGTACTTC | CASTVQETQYF
TRBJ1-5 | TRBD1 | NA | TRBV4-1 | TGCGCCAGCAGCCAAGCGACAGGGCGGGAGCCCCAGCATTTT | CASSQATGREPQHF
TRBJ2-2 | TRBD1 | NA | TRBV5-1 | TGCGCCAGCAGCTTATCGGGGACAGGGGTTTCCGGGGAGCTGTTTTTT | CASSLSGTGVSGELFF